This TCR beta chain was retrieved from a study of cytomegalovirus exposure and HLA in healthy donors (dated by TCRdb to about 2017). The study in broad terms: An earlier analysis of about 530 of the donors reported 276 Gb of sequence data and 117 million unique TCR beta sequences obtained from about 180 million T cells. Roughly 290 gigabases of sequencing data and around 80 million unique TCR sequences made up an early release that covered approximately 620 HLA-typed donors. Of the roughly 390 genotyped donors, 81% were placed in the genetic ancestry cluster associated with self-reported Caucasian donors. The study aimed to test whether cataloging public T cell receptors could reveal signatures of past pathogen exposure. The study used immunosequencing to profile the T cell repertoires of 600 to 850 subjects and linked those repertoires to cytomegalovirus serostatus. Besides the first cohort of roughly 660 subjects, a separate validation cohort made up of over 95 different subjects was used. To predict cytomegalovirus infection status, the study brought together high-throughput TCR immunosequencing, statistical association of individual TCRs with disease status, and machine learning. A later analysis re-analyzed previously published TCR beta repertoires from about 730 donors and added high-resolution HLA genotyping to study TCR occurrence patterns. Rather than drawing on any new phenotypic data, the later analysis identified candidate immune exposures from TCR beta sequences and the way those sequences occurred across donors. An earlier analysis of approximately 640 of the donors applied high-throughput TCR beta sequencing to assess whether each TCR beta V gene segment acted as functional or pseudogenic. Donor age, sex, ethnicity and CMV serostatus were compiled alongside the repertoire data. In a later genetic analysis, genome-wide SNP genotypes for 398 of the 666 donors were used, and that subset was treated as a discovery cohort. All discovery cohort repertoires had been generated on a single sequencing platform. Class I and class II HLA loci were covered by the typing at four-digit resolution. The number of donors typed differed by locus, with about 629-630 for A, B, C, DRB1 and DQB1, more than 500 for DQA1, about 610 for DPA1, and some 440 for DPB1. Because of strong linkage in the cohort, roughly five DR-DQ haplotypes were treated as single units for association and clustering. Among about 360 genotyped donors of the cohort, an average of approximately 240,000 unique TCR beta nucleotide sequences were sequenced per donor, roughly 18% of them non-productive. Overall study outcomes, separate from this receptor: This cohort had only TCR beta chains sequenced, and the lack of alpha or paired-chain data limited which features could be detected. In a later analysis, several top co-occurrence clusters were reported to appear linked to parvovirus B19, influenza, CMV and Epstein-Barr virus. The authors suggested that the approach could potentially be extended to other disease states and immunological phenotypes. Correlated functional status among segregating V segments might reflect linkage disequilibrium, but an unknown experimental factor could not be ruled out. In an earlier analysis of approximately 600 of the donors, most TCR beta V segments were observed in productive rearrangements about 87% or about 30% of the time, broadly matching IMGT annotations. Specific HLA alleles were associated with about 17,000 TCR beta sequences at a false discovery rate of 0.05 in a later analysis. According to a later analysis, most CMV-associated TCR beta chains appeared to be HLA-restricted, and the HLA associations seemed to be driven largely by CMV exposure. Some IMGT-functional V segments, including TRBV6-2 and TRBV6-3, could not be told apart with the 87-base-pair reads, so those segments were excluded. In a later analysis, the rate of TCR association differed among HLA loci, with DRB1 alleles having the most associated TCRs and HLA-C alleles having the fewest. In a later genetic analysis, a missense DCLRE1C variant was associated with V-gene and J-gene trimming of TCR beta chains, and the association was replicated in an independent cohort. Because some donors lacked HLA typing at each locus, the association tests relied only on the typed subset. Compared with the roughly 670-donor mean, donors in an Asian-associated ancestry cluster had fewer N-insertions in productive TCRs, according to a later genetic analysis. In vitro tests confirmed that a few of the cytomegalovirus-associated TCR beta chains recognize cytomegalovirus antigens. The only immune exposure information available for the cohort was CMV serostatus. A further reported finding was that TCR beta sequences accurately predicted the HLA-A and HLA-B alleles for most subjects in the first cohort. A cluster of highly shared sequence variants was judged likely to represent a technical artifact of the sequencing pipeline. In both the original and validation cohorts, the classifier was reported to diagnose cytomegalovirus status with high specificity and sensitivity. Strong co-occurrence of HLA alleles, especially DR and DQ, made assigning TCR associations to individual alleles difficult. In the study, 164 TCR beta chains were listed as associated with cytomegalovirus. Over 15 rarely observed V segments, including chromosome 9 orphons, were excluded from the earlier analysis of approximately 500 of the donors because counts were too low. A later analysis found that HLA-associated TCR beta chains were more clonally expanded and had lower generation probabilities than equally common non-associated chains. Across donors, most TCR sequences were observed very rarely, whereas some public TCRs were present in many individuals. Presence/absence analyses assumed roughly uniform sequencing depth across donors, an assumption that may not hold.

A note on this clone: Its binding antigen is unknown. Per-base quality was not reported, and no clone a single base away is much larger than it.

The cohort consisted of 666 healthy bone marrow donors. All cohort members were sampled while nominally healthy, although unrecorded immune exposures were likely present. The donor was CMV seronegative and was included in the group of a few hundred seronegative cohort members. A peripheral blood sample was provided by each donor, and peripheral blood mononuclear cells were used for TCR beta sequencing. Genomic DNA was extracted from the blood cell samples with the Qiagen DNeasy Blood Extraction Kit. Library method: the immunoSEQ multiplex PCR assay. For the multiplex PCR, a mixture combining 60 forward primers for TCR Vbeta segments and 13 reverse primers for TCR Jbeta segments was used. Amplification of the CDR3 region of rearranged TCR beta genes was performed with a multiplex PCR assay on genomic DNA. The Illumina HiSeq System was used to sequence the amplified TCR beta libraries as 87-base-pair reads. Regarding the original processing steps: A later analysis counted approximately 84 million unique TCR beta chains across the 500 to 850 repertoires, and 9.5 million to 11 million of these chains were shared by at least two donors. Raw reads were error-corrected and collapsed into unique sequences with a nearest-neighbor algorithm that merged closely related sequences to remove PCR and sequencing errors. To assign V, D and J gene segments, CDR3 sequences were aligned to IMGT reference sequences. Each retained sequence needed at least a six-nucleotide match to both a V gene segment and a J gene segment. Rearrangements were called productive when the CDR3 lacked stop codons and stayed in frame with V and J; all others were non-productive. Following IMGT convention, CDR3 was defined as the stretch from the second conserved V-encoded cysteine to the conserved J-encoded phenylalanine. The earlier analysis of 587 of the donors excluded any sequence lacking an unambiguous match to a single V gene segment. An earlier analysis of 500 to 600 of the donors classified V segments as functional when productive rearrangements were above 56.7% and as segregating when the standard deviation between donors was above 5%. A statistical classification framework was built for diagnosing cytomegalovirus status from the catalog of TCR beta chain sequences. In a later analysis, TCR nucleotide sequences were compared against IMGT/GENE-DB human TR gene sequences so that V and J genes could be assigned. The TCRdist pipeline was used in a later analysis to assign CDR3 sequences and most-parsimonious VDJ recombination scenarios. A later analysis defined each TCR beta chain by its CDR3 amino acid sequence plus V-gene family, and excluded reads lacking a unique V-gene family. In a later analysis, around 600 highly shared, low-generation-probability nucleotide sequences were removed to address suspected cross-contamination and a sequencing artifact. A later analysis calculated a clonal expansion index for each public chain from normalized within-repertoire ranks of inferred template counts. Generation probabilities in a later analysis came from a VDJ recombination model fitted to out-of-frame rearrangements, and those results were checked against IGoR. A later analysis scored TCR-TCR, TCR-HLA and TCR-CMV co-occurrence with hypergeometric tests, applying a repertoire-size bias correction to TCR pairs. To estimate false discovery rates, a later analysis permuted the HLA or CMV assignments 20 times. A later analysis grouped co-occurring TCRs with DBSCAN, adding TCRdist sequence similarity when clustering within HLA-allele-positive subsets. Co-occurrence clustering excluded repertoires with fewer than 30,000 or more than 120,000 public chains, plus five with anomalous nucleotide sharing. TCRdb re-hosts the immuneACCESS table, in-frame sequences only. Its copies lack some clones; in the studies checked, an unresolved V gene accounts for under half of them, and the cause for the rest is not known. V, J and clone size were drawn from that table, and D and trimming were deduced from the DNA. The sample table records 120,000 or so clones; less than 85% of these occur just once. The ten largest clones add up to 3.3% of the sample.

V lost 8 bases and J lost 0 bases, and the count of bases not matched to a germline gene is 10. The germline V gene (reference sequence) sets CDR1 to LNHDA and CDR2 to SQIVND. Inclusive of the bounding cysteine and phenylalanine, the CDR3 is 16 residues long. Left in the record is the CDR3 DNA by itself, 48 bases read in frame from the first base. This TCR was recovered from a male donor in good health and CMV-seronegative. Sample: PBMCs. The chain joins TRBV19 to TRBJ2-5; a stretch of 9 junction bases matches TRBD2. The nucleotides read TGTGCCAGTTCTACAGGGCTAGCGGGGAACCAAGAGACCCAGTACTTC. The resulting protein is CASSTGLAGNQETQYF.